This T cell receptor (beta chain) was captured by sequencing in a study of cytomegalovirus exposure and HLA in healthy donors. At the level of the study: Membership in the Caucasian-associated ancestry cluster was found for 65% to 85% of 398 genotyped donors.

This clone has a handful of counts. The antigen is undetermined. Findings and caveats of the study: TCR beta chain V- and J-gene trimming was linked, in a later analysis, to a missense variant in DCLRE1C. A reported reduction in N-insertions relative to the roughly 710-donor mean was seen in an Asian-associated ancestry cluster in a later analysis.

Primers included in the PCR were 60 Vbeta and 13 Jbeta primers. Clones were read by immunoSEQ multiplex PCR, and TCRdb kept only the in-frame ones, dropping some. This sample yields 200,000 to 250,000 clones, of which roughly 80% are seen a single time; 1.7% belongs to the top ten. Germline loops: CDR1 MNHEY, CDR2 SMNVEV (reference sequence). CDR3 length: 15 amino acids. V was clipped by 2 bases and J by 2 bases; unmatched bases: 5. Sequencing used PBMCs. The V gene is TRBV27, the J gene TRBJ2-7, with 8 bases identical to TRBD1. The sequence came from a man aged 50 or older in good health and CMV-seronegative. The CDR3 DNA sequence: TGTGCCAGCAGTTTAGGTCAGGGGGCAACCTACGAGCAGTACTTC. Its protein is CASSLGQGATYEQYF.